A selection of T cell receptor beta chains follows, all from one sample in a study of post-analysis software for immune sequencing data. Each CDR3 protein is one row after TCRdb ran MiXCR on the PCR reads. The profile covers hundreds of thousands of distinct CDR3 sequences, with approximately 37% appearing a single time and 7.5% to 8.5% taken by the ten largest. Sequenced: blood. Every receptor here comes from a girl aged 2 to 9 with multiple sclerosis. Each CDR3 is given without its conserved first and last residue.

j_call v_call cdr3_aa
TRBJ2-7 TRBV28 ASSPLAEPYEQY
TRBJ2-1 TRBV5-1 ASSYRYNYPYNEQF
TRBJ2-7 TRBV20-1 SAVAGGYEQY
TRBJ1-4 TRBV6-5 ASSYGFGQGYEKLF
TRBJ2-6 TRBV20-1 SARKVESSGPGANVLT
TRBJ2-1 TRBV29-1 SASLTDSILKQF
TRBJ1-1 TRBV6-5 ASSEMTVNTEAF
TRBJ2-5 TRBV5-4 ASSLGGAGGRETQY
TRBJ2-3 TRBV4-3 ASSQDIAGGSPDTQY
TRBJ1-2 TRBV7-9 ASSLRDSSLLSYGYT
- TRBV13 AWLDSQCGYEQY
TRBJ1-5 TRBV5-5 ASSMTDNQPQH
TRBJ1-6 TRBV6-6 ASRTALIQGAYSPLH
TRBJ2-7 TRBV7-9 ASSFRDVPSYEQY
TRBJ1-5 TRBV27 ASSLLAYAGGGAHNQPQH
TRBJ2-3 TRBV28 ASNSFTDTQY
TRBJ2-2 TRBV10-2 ASSDPGLAGGPSRGNTGERF
TRBJ1-4 TRBV12-3/TRBV12-4 ASSFLGGAEKLF
TRBJ2-7 TRBV5-6 ASSPGGGGNYEQY
TRBJ1-5 TRBV18 ASSLSRDLGQPQH
TRBJ2-6 TRBV28 ASSPRGFRSGANVLT
TRBJ2-5 TRBV6-1 ASSPGTSGRETQY
TRBJ1-2 TRBV6-5 ASSIHRATNYGYT
TRBJ2-3 TRBV28 ASSFYTLAGGADTQY
TRBJ1-1 TRBV20-1 SASRRRRRQAF
TRBJ2-1 TRBV4-2 ASSQDPGREGGGEQF
- TRBV3-1 ASSQGLGYYEQY
TRBJ2-7 TRBV7-6 ASSLGGTGNSFSYEQY
TRBJ2-7 TRBV7-2 ASSYSGATYEQY
TRBJ2-7 TRBV10-3 ALRGSLYEQY
TRBJ2-7 TRBV3-1 ASSHRAGREQY
TRBJ2-7 TRBV28 ASSFATSGSSNEQY
TRBJ1-4 TRBV6-6 ASSYSGDDFEKLF
TRBJ2-5 TRBV28 ASSLGAQGDQETQY
TRBJ2-7 TRBV28 ASSRQGASSYEQY
TRBJ1-2 TRBV5-1 ASSLATDGYT
TRBJ1-5 TRBV5-6 ASSSTGTGAQPQH
TRBJ2-3 TRBV7-2 ASSLQGQGGDTQY
TRBJ2-7 TRBV4-2 ASRGYGGRDYEQY
TRBJ1-6 TRBV20-1 SAILAGQGLGSYNSPLH
TRBJ1-2 TRBV6-6 ASSGSGDNYGYT
TRBJ2-1 TRBV5-1 ASSLLGFSGGVSNNEQF
TRBJ2-7 TRBV3-1 ASSGRPQGNSYEQY
TRBJ1-2 TRBV20-1 SAKDPQGVISGYT
TRBJ2-5 TRBV28 ASSWSGHQETQY
TRBJ1-2 TRBV6-1 ASSQIMGTDRFGYGYT